This TCR beta chain was recovered during a study of cytomegalovirus exposure and HLA in healthy donors. The germline gives CDR1 MNHNS, CDR2 SASEGT. J was trimmed by 5 bases and V by 8 bases; bases with no gene match: 6. The CDR3 length is 14 residues. Study-level points and caveats: The presence/absence work took it that sequencing depth was about the same across donors. Most TCR beta V segments were productive about 87% or about 30% of the time in an earlier analysis.

Points on this clone: Its target is unknown.

The primer mix had 60 Vbeta and 13 Jbeta primers. Data came from immunoSEQ multiplex PCR; TCRdb stores just in-frame clones and leaves some out. This table holds fewer than 140,000 clones, over 75% found once. This clonotype was obtained from a man aged 60 to 75 in good health and CMV-seronegative. This chain links TRBV6-1 with TRBJ2-2; 9 positions agree with TRBD1. The sequenced material came from PBMCs. CDR3 residues: CASGGQGWTGELFF. The DNA of the CDR3 is TGTGCCAGCGGGGGACAGGGATGGACCGGGGAGCTGTTTTTT.